The source of this TCR beta chain is a study of control samples from healthy donors and cancer patients. Using immunoSEQ multiplex PCR, the repertoire was profiled, and TCRdb retains in-frame clones only, with some absent. The profile shows 150,000 to 200,000 clones, about 94% of them singletons. The V end was cut by 4 bases, the J end by 0 bases, with 10 bases between. Germline CDR1 is KGHSH and CDR2 is LQKENI. The CDR3 sequence is 15 residues long. This chain joins TRBV18 and TRBJ2-4; a weak D match, TRBD1 (5 bases). This TCR was sampled from a man in his 60s with colorectal cancer. The sample taken for sequencing was PBMCs. CDR3 protein: CASSLSTVAKNIQYF. Written as DNA, the CDR3 is TGTGCCAGCTCACTTTCGACAGTAGCCAAAAACATTCAGTACTTC.